This entry describes one TCR beta chain. This entry belongs to a study of blood T cell repertoires in COVID-19. Trimming stripped 4 bases from V and 9 bases from J, with 32 bases between. Germline V gene lookup returns CDR1 SGHRS and CDR2 YFSETQ. The CDR3 extends over 19 amino acids. Here immunoSEQ multiplex PCR was the method, and the copy in TCRdb shows in-frame clones only, minus some. The sample includes some 120,000 clones, over 65% seen only once; the top ten take approximately 0.86%. The chain uses TRBV5-1 and TRBJ2-1, with D possibly matching TRBD2 (5 bases). The source of this sequence is a human donor with acute or convalescent COVID-19. The donor label of this sample is uncertain. The sample comprised peripheral blood. CDR3 sequence (DNA): TGCGCCAGCAGCCCGGGTCCCGGGATTCATACAATGAGCACGATTGAGCAGTTCTTC. Translation gives CASSPGPGIHTMSTIEQFF.